The 4 T cell receptor beta chains below all came from one sample that was sequenced in a study of T-cell memory formation after mild COVID-19. Via MiXCR, TCRdb re-called the 5' RACE reads, giving one row per CDR3 protein. The sample records 220,000 or so distinct CDR3 sequences, roughly 10% being singletons. The sequencing input was PBMCs or a T cell subset sorted from them (not recorded which). All receptors derive from a man in his late teens or twenties who had mild COVID-19 (a few samples of this study predate the infection). Cell type and time point are not known.

This clonotype came up many times. This chain links TRBV5-1 with TRBJ2-1; 14 bases align to TRBD2. Trimming cost V 3 bases and J 9 bases; bases outside gene matches: 5. The CDR3 has 15 amino acids. Germline V gives CDR1 SGHRS, CDR2 YFSETQ. In DNA, the CDR3 is TGCGCCAGCAGCTCCGGACTAGCGGGGGGTTCTGAGCAGTTCTTC. It specifies CASSSGLAGGSEQFF.

This clonotype appeared a few times. Here the CDR3 reads CSAKDRATIYF. The CDR3 DNA reads as TGCAGTGCCAAGGACAGGGCCACCATATATTTT. The rearrangement uses TRBV20-1 and TRBJ1-3, with 8 bases that match TRBD1. Germline CDR1 is DFQATT and CDR2 is SNEGSKA (reference sequence). Unmatched junction bases numbered 4, after V lost 6 bases and J lost 9 bases. The CDR3 spans 11 residues.

The rearrangement joins TRBV5-1 to TRBJ1-5; TRBD1 might be the D (5 bases). This CDR3 has 14 amino acids. Trimming pared 4 bases from V and 9 bases from J, leaving 17 bases between. Looked up from germline, CDR1 is SGHRS and CDR2 is YFSETQ. The CDR3 bases are TGCGCCAGCAGCGTTGGCCAGGGTCGATCGCCCCAGCATTTT. Translation gives CASSVGQGRSPQHF.

This clonotype was counted ten times or more. CDR3 in DNA: TGTGCCAGCAGCACTACGACTAGCACAGATACGCAGTATTTT. Encoded protein: CASSTTTSTDTQYF. The V gene is TRBV9, the J gene TRBJ2-3, with D hard to call. Germline CDR1 SGDLS, CDR2 YYNGEE. The CDR3 has 14 residues. The V end was cut by 4 bases, the J end by 0 bases, with 9 bases between.